This is a list of T cell receptor beta chains from one sample in a study of blood T cell repertoires in COVID-19. Clones were sequenced by immunoSEQ multiplex PCR, and TCRdb holds only the in-frame ones, with some missing. The data show 310,000 or so clones, roughly 84% seen once. Material for sequencing was peripheral blood. The source of these receptors is a man aged 50-60 years with active or convalescent COVID-19. CDR3s include the opening cysteine and the closing phenylalanine or tryptophan. The D gene is left open where the match is weak. Only part of the rows carry a size: once, few, many, or a class if the clone is expanded.

>TRBJ2-7|TRBV2|few|-
CASSEQSYEQYF
TGTGCCAGCAGTGAACAATCCTACGAGCAGTACTTC
>TRBJ1-2|TRBV28|-|-
CASKQGTMNYGYTF
TGTGCCAGCAAACAGGGAACGATGAACTATGGCTACACCTTC
>TRBJ2-2|TRBV9|-|TRBD2
CASRTSGNTGELFF
TGTGCCAGCAGGACTAGCGGGAACACCGGGGAGCTGTTTTTT
>TRBJ2-7|TRBV15|-|-
CATSAGLNRYEQYF
TGTGCCACCAGCGCCGGACTAAATAGATACGAGCAGTACTTC
>TRBJ2-7|TRBV6-6|-|-
CASSYGTLLYEQYF
TGTGCCAGCAGTTATGGGACACTCCTCTACGAGCAGTACTTC
>TRBJ1-5|TRBV5-6|-|TRBD1
CASSFAREQGYQPQHF
TGTGCCAGCAGCTTCGCAAGGGAACAGGGGTATCAGCCCCAGCATTTT
>TRBJ2-1|TRBV29-1|-|-
CSVGLGGGPYNEQFF
TGCAGCGTTGGACTTGGGGGGGGCCCCTACAATGAGCAGTTCTTC
>TRBJ2-2|TRBV5-1|-|-
CASSGRQNTGELFF
TGCGCCAGCAGCGGGAGGCAGAACACCGGGGAGCTGTTTTTT
>TRBJ2-2|TRBV6-5|-|TRBD2
CASSKSGGAGELFF
TGTGCCAGCAGTAAGAGCGGGGGGGCCGGGGAGCTGTTTTTT
>TRBJ1-1|TRBV6-6|-|-
CASSYVSAEAFF
TGTGCCAGCAGTTACGTTTCAGCTGAAGCTTTCTTT
>TRBJ2-3|TRBV5-1|once|TRBD2
CASRPTSGRVTDTQYF
TGCGCCAGCAGACCCACTAGCGGGAGGGTCACAGATACGCAGTATTTT
>TRBJ2-3|TRBV5-4|-|-
CASSFRGTDTQYF
TGTGCCAGCAGCTTCAGGGGCACAGATACGCAGTATTTT
>TRBJ2-7|TRBV5-1|-|TRBD1
CASRSGQGYEQYF
TGCGCCAGCAGATCCGGACAGGGTTACGAGCAGTACTTC
>TRBJ1-4|TRBV28|-|TRBD1
CASSLSRDRLNEKLFF
TGTGCCAGCAGTTTATCCCGGGACAGGCTAAATGAAAAACTGTTTTTT
>TRBJ2-7|TRBV7-2|once|TRBD2
CASSLGAGSYYEQYF
TGTGCCAGCAGCTTAGGAGCGGGGAGTTACTACGAGCAGTACTTC
>TRBJ2-7|TRBV5-1|-|-
CASSGGAVTTTYEQYF
TGCGCCAGCAGCGGCGGGGCGGTAACCACTACCTACGAGCAGTACTTC
>TRBJ2-1|TRBV6-5|-|TRBD2
CASRTSGINEQFF
TGTGCCAGCAGGACTAGCGGGATCAATGAGCAGTTCTTC
>TRBJ2-1|TRBV6-1|-|-
CASSTPYREGRQFF
TGTGCCAGCAGTACCCCGTACAGGGAAGGACGGCAGTTCTTC
>TRBJ2-1|TRBV18|-|TRBD2
CASSPPSGGRDEQFF
TGTGCCAGCTCACCTCCCAGCGGGGGTCGGGATGAGCAGTTCTTC
>TRBJ2-3|TRBV10-3|once|TRBD2
CAISQTAGGSLLRADTQYF
TGTGCCATCAGCCAAACGGCTGGCGGGAGCTTATTGAGGGCAGATACGCAGTATTTT
>TRBJ1-1|TRBV2|-|-
CASSGPTQGTEAFF
TGTGCCAGCAGTGGCCCCACCCAGGGAACTGAAGCTTTCTTT
>TRBJ2-5|TRBV7-7|-|-
CASSLRAGGLGETQYF
TGTGCCAGCAGCTTACGGGCAGGGGGGTTAGGAGAGACCCAGTACTTC
>TRBJ2-1|TRBV19|-|TRBD2
CASSIVVLPGLAGGGDSYNEQFF
TGTGCCAGTAGTATAGTTGTTCTGCCGGGACTAGCGGGAGGGGGGGACTCCTACAATGAGCAGTTCTTC
>TRBJ2-7|TRBV7-2|-|-
CASSPDRFSYEQYF
TGTGCCAGCAGCCCCGACAGGTTCTCCTACGAGCAGTACTTC
>TRBJ2-1|TRBV29-1|-|TRBD1
CSGDRDSYNEQFF
TGCAGCGGGGACAGGGATTCATACAATGAGCAGTTCTTC
>TRBJ1-2|TRBV29-1|once|-
CSVRSEEFYGYTF
TGCAGCGTCCGGTCGGAGGAGTTCTATGGCTACACCTTC
>TRBJ1-1|TRBV28|few|-
CASSRTGTRPKAFF
TGTGCCAGCAGCCGAACCGGGACAAGGCCAAAAGCTTTCTTT
>TRBJ2-1|TRBV15|-|-
CATSSDANNEQFF
TGTGCCACCAGCAGCGATGCTAACAATGAGCAGTTCTTC
>TRBJ1-2|TRBV7-9|-|TRBD1
CASSLVGTVRAYTF
TGTGCCAGCAGCTTAGTTGGGACAGTCCGCGCCTACACCTTC
>TRBJ2-3|TRBV5-1|-|TRBD1
CASGTGGEDTQYF
TGCGCCAGCGGGACAGGGGGCGAAGATACGCAGTATTTT
>TRBJ1-6|TRBV18|once|-
CASSGGSSYNSPLHF
TGTGCCAGCTCAGGGGGGAGCTCCTATAATTCACCCCTCCACTTT
>TRBJ1-1|TRBV11-2|few|-
CASGPDRNTEAFF
TGTGCCAGCGGCCCGGACAGGAACACTGAAGCTTTCTTT
>TRBJ2-2|TRBV13|once|TRBD1
CASSFKTGASGTGELFF
TGTGCCAGCAGCTTTAAGACAGGGGCCTCGGGAACCGGGGAGCTGTTTTTT
>TRBJ1-1|TRBV18|-|-
CASSKGRTENTEAFF
TGTGCCAGCTCAAAGGGGCGGACAGAGAACACTGAAGCTTTCTTT
>TRBJ2-7|TRBV28|-|-
CASSRQHSYEQYF
TGTGCCAGCAGTCGACAGCACTCCTACGAGCAGTACTTC
>TRBJ1-2|TRBV6-6|-|-
CASSYLSGQGYTF
TGTGCCAGCAGTTACTTGTCAGGACAGGGCTACACCTTC
>TRBJ2-4|TRBV5-5|-|TRBD2
CASSAGTSGRRGKNIQYF
TGTGCCAGCAGCGCAGGGACTAGCGGGAGGAGAGGAAAAAACATTCAGTACTTC
>TRBJ1-4|TRBV28|-|-
CASSSPGGANEKLFF
TGTGCCAGCAGTTCCCCTGGGGGGGCTAATGAAAAACTGTTTTTT
>TRBJ2-7|TRBV11-2|few|-
CASSSGRSYEQYF
TGTGCCAGCAGCTCCGGAAGGAGCTACGAGCAGTACTTC
>TRBJ1-1|TRBV16|-|-
CASSTHLPRAGTEAFF
TGTGCCAGCAGCACCCACCTGCCAAGGGCGGGTACTGAAGCTTTCTTT
>TRBJ2-1|TRBV7-8|-|-
CASSLGWHEQFF
TGTGCCAGCAGCTTAGGTTGGCATGAGCAGTTCTTC
>TRBJ2-5|TRBV7-9|-|TRBD2
CASSLKRGYIQETQYF
TGTGCCAGCAGCTTAAAGCGGGGCTATATCCAAGAGACCCAGTACTTC
>TRBJ2-1|TRBV7-2|-|TRBD2
CASSLKPRAGGSFYNEQFF
TGTGCCAGCAGCTTAAAACCTCGCGCGGGGGGCTCCTTCTACAATGAGCAGTTCTTC
>TRBJ1-1|TRBV4-2|-|TRBD1
CASSQVQGANTEAFF
TGTGCCAGCAGCCAAGTACAGGGGGCGAACACTGAAGCTTTCTTT
>TRBJ2-2|TRBV7-6|-|-
CASSPTMNTGELFF
TGTGCCAGCAGCCCCACTATGAACACCGGGGAGCTGTTTTTT
>TRBJ2-1|TRBV11-2|-|-
CASRGAYNEQFF
TGTGCCAGCAGAGGGGCCTACAATGAGCAGTTCTTC